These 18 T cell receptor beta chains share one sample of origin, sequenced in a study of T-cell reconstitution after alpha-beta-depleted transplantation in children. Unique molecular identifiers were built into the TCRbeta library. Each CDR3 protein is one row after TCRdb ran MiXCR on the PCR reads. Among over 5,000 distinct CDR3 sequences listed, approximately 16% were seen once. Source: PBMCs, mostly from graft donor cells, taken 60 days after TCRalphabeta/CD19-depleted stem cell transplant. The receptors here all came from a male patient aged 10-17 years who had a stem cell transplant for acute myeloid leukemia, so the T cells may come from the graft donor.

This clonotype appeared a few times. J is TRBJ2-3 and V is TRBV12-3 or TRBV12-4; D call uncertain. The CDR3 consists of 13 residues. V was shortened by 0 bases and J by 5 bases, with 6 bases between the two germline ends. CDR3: CASSLAHGDTQYF. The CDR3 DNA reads TGTGCCAGCAGTTTAGCGCATGGAGATACGCAGTATTTT.

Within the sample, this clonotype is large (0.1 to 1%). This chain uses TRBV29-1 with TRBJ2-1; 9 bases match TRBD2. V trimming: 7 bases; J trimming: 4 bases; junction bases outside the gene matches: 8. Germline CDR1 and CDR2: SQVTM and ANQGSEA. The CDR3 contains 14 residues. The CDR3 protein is CSALTSGLYNEQFF. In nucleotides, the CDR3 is TGCAGCGCCTTGACTAGCGGCCTTTACAATGAGCAGTTCTTC.

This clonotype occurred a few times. In DNA form, the CDR3 reads TGTGCCAGCAGTTCCACCAAAACAGCTTACGAGCAGTACGTC. It specifies CASSSTKTAYEQYV. The chain is built from TRBV28 and TRBJ2-7; no firm D call. The V end was cut by 4 bases, the J end by 4 bases, with 14 bases between. CDR3 length: 14 residues. Germline-derived CDR1 and CDR2 are MDHEN and SYDVKM.

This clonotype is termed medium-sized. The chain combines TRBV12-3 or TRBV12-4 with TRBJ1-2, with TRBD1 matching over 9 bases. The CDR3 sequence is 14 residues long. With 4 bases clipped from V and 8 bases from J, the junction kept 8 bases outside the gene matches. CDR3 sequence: CASSWDRAGGGYTF. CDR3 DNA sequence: TGTGCCAGCAGTTGGGACAGGGCGGGAGGCGGCTACACCTTC.

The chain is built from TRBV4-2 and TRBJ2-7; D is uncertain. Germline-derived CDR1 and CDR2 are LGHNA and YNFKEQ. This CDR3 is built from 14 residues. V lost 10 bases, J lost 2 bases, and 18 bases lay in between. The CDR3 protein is CAIGPGLRAYEQYF. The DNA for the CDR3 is TGTGCCATCGGCCCCGGGCTACGGGCCTACGAGCAGTACTTC.

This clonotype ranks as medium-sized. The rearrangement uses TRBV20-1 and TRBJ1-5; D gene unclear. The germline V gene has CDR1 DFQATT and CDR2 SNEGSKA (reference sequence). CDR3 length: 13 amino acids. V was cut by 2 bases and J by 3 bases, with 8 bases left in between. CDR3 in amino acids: CSARKQDNQPQHF. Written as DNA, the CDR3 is TGCAGTGCTAGAAAGCAGGACAATCAGCCCCAGCATTTT.

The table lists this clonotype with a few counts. CDR3 amino acids: CASSGLQETQYF. In DNA form, the CDR3 reads TGTGCCAGCAGCGGGCTTCAAGAGACCCAGTACTTC. This chain links TRBV9 with TRBJ2-5; D call uncertain. Trimming pared 3 bases from V and 2 bases from J, leaving 5 bases between. This CDR3 has 12 amino acids. Germline-derived CDR1 and CDR2 are SGDLS and YYNGEE.

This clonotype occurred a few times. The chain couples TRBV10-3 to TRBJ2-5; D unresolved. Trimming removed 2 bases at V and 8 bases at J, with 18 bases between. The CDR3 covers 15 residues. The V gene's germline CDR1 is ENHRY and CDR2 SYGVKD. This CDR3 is CAISELSPLSGTQYF. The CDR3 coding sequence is TGTGCCATCAGTGAGCTCTCCCCCTTAAGTGGAACCCAGTACTTC.

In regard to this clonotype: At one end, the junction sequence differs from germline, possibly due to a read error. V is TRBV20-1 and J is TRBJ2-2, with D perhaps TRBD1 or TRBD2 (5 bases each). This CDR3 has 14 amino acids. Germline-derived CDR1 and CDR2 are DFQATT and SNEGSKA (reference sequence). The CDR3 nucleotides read TGCAGTGCCAGAGGGGCTTCCTACACCGGGGAGCTGTTTTTT. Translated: CSARGASYTGELFF.

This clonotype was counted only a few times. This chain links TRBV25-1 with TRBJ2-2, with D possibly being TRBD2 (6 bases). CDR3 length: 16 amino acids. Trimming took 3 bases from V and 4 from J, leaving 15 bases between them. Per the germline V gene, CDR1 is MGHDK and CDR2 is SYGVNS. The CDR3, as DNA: TGTGCCAGCAGTGACTTAGGTCTCGGGGGCACCGGGGAGCTGTTTTTT. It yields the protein CASSDLGLGGTGELFF. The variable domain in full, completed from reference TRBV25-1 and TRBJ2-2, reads EADIYQTPRYLVIGTGKKITLECSQTMGHDKMYWYQQDPGMELHLIHYSYGVNSTEKGDLSSESTVSRIRTEHFPLTLESARPSHTSQYLCASSDLGLGGTGELFFGEGSRLTVL.

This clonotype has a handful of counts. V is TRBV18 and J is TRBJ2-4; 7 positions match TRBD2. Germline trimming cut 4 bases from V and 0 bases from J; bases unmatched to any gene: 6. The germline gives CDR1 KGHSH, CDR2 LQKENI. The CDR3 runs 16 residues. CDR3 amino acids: CASSRERDLAKNIQYF. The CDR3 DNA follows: TGTGCCAGCTCACGTGAGCGGGATTTAGCCAAAAACATTCAGTACTTC. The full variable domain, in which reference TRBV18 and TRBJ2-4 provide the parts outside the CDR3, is NAGVMQNPRHLVRRRGQEARLRCSPMKGHSHVYWYRQLPEEGLKFMVYLQKENIIDESGMPKERFSAEFPKEGPSILRIQQVVRGDSAAYFCASSRERDLAKNIQYFGAGTRLSVL.

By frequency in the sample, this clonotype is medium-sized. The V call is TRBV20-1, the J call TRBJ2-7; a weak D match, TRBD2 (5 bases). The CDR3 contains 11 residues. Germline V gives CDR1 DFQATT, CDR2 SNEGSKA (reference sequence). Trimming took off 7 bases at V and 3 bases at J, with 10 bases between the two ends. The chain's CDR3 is CSVSGLYEQYF. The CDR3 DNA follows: TGCAGTGTGAGCGGACTCTACGAGCAGTACTTC.

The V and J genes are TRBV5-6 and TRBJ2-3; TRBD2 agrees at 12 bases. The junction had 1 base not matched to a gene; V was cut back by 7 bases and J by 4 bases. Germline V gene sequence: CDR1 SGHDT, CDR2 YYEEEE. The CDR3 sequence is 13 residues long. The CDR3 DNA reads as TGTGCCAGCCTAGCGGGAGGGGCAGATACGCAGTATTTT. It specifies CASLAGGADTQYF.

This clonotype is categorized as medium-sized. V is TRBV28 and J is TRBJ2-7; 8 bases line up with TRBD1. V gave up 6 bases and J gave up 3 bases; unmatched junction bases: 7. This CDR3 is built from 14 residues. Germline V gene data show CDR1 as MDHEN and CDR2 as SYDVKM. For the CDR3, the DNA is TGTGCCAGCAGAGATCCGGGACAGGACTACGAGCAGTACTTC. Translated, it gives CASRDPGQDYEQYF. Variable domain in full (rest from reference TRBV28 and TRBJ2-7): DVKVTQSSRYLVKRTGEKVFLECVQDMDHENMFWYRQDPGLGLRLIYFSYDVKMKEKGDIPEGYSVSREKKERFSLILESASTNQTSMYLCASRDPGQDYEQYFGPGTRLTVT.

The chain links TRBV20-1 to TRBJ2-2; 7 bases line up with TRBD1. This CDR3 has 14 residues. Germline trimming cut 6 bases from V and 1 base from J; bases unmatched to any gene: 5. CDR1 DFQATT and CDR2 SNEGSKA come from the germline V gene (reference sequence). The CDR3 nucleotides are TGCAGTGCCCCATGGACAGGGAACACCGGGGAGCTGTTTTTT. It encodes CSAPWTGNTGELFF.

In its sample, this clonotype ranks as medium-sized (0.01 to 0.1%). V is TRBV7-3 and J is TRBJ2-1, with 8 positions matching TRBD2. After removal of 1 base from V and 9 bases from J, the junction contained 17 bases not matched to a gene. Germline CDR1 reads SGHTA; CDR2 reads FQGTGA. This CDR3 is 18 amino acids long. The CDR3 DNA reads TGTGCCAGCAGCTTAAGCGGGTTCCAGCGGGAGAGGAGGGGTGAGCAGTTCTTC. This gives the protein CASSLSGFQRERRGEQFF.

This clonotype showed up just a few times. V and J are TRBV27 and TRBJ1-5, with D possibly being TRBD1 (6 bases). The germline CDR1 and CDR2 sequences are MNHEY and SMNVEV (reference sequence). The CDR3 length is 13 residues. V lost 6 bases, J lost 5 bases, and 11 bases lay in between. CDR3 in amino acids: CASRRQAYQPQHF. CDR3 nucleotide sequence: TGTGCCAGCAGGAGACAGGCTTATCAGCCCCAGCATTTT.

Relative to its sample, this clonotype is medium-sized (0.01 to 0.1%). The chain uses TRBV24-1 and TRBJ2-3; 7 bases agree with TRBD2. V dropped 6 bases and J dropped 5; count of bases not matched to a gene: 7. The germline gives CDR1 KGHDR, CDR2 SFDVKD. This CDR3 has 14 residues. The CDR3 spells CATSSTGGLDTQYF. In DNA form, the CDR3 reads TGTGCCACCAGTTCGACGGGAGGACTAGATACGCAGTATTTT.